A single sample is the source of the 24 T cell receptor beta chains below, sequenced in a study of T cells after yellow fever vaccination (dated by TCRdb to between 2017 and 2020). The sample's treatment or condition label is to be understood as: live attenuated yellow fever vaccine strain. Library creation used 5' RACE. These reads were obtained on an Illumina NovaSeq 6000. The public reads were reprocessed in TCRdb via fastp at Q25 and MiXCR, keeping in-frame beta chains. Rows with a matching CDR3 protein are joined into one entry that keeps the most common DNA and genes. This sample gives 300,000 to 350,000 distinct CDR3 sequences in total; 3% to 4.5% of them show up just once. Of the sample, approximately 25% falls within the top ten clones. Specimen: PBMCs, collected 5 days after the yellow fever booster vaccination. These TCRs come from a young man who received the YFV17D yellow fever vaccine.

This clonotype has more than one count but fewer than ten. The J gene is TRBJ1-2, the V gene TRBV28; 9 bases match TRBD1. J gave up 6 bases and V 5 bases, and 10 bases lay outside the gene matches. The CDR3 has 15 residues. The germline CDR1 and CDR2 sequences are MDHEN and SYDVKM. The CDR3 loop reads CASSVGLGQGNGYTF. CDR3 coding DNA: TGTGCCAGCAGTGTGGGGTTGGGACAGGGCAATGGCTACACCTTC.

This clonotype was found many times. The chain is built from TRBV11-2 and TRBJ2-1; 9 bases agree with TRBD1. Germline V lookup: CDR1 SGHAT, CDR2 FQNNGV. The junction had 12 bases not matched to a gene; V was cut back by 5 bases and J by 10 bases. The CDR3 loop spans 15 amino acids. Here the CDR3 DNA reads TGTGCCAGCAGCGCTCCGGGACAGGGTGGGCAGGAGCAGTTCTTC. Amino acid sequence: CASSAPGQGGQEQFF.

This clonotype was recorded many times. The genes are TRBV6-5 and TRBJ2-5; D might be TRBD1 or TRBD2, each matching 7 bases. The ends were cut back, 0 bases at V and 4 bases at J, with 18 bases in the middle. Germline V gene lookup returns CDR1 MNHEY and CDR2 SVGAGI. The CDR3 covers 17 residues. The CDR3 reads CASSYSGVAGGGETQYF. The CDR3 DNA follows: TGTGCCAGCAGTTACTCAGGGGTAGCAGGGGGGGGAGAGACCCAGTACTTC.

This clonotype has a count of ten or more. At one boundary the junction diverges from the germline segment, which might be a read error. CDR3 coding DNA: TGCGCCAGCAGTTTGGTCTGGGGGGAGACTGAAGCTTTCTTT. Residues: CASSLVWGETEAFF. This sequence joins TRBV5-1 and TRBJ1-1; a possible D gene is TRBD1 (5 bases). The CDR3 is made up of 14 amino acids. Germline V CDR1 and CDR2: SGHRS, YFSETQ.

CDR3 DNA: TGTGCCAGCACCTTTGTAGGTGAAGCTTTCTTT. This encodes CASTFVGEAFF. V usage is TRBV7-9 and J usage is TRBJ1-1; D is uncertain. Germline V lookup: CDR1 SEHNR, CDR2 FQNEAQ (reference sequence). The V end lost 7 bases, the J end lost 7 bases, and 10 bases lay between the germline ends. This CDR3 region has 11 residues.

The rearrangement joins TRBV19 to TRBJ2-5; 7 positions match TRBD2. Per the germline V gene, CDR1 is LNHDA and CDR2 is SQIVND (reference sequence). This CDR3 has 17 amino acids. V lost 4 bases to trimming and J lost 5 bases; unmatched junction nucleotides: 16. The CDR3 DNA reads TGTGCCAGTAGTAGCGGAAGGCCTGGCGGGGGTAGGGAGACCCAGTACTTC. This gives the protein CASSSGRPGGGRETQYF. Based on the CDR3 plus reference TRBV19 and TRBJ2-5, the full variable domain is DGGITQSPKYLFRKEGQNVTLSCEQNLNHDAMYWYRQDPGQGLRLIYYSQIVNDFQKGDIAEGYSVSREKKESFPLTVTSAQKNPTAFYLCASSSGRPGGGRETQYFGPGTRLLVL.

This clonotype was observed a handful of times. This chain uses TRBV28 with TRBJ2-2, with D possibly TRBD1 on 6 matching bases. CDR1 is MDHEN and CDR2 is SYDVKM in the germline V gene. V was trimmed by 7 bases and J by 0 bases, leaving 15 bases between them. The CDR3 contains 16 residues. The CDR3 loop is CASTTTGLANTGELFF. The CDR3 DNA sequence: TGTGCCAGCACTACAACAGGGCTCGCGAACACCGGGGAGCTGTTTTTT.

CDR3 amino acids: CSTLGGSGNTIYF. CDR3 bases: TGCAGTACCCTAGGGGGCTCTGGAAACACCATATATTTT. The chain is built from TRBV20-1 and TRBJ1-3; D is possibly TRBD1 (6 bases). The germline V and J ends were trimmed by 8 bases and 0 bases, with 11 bases remaining between them. The CDR3 is made up of 13 amino acids. CDR1 is DFQATT, CDR2 SNEGSKA, per germline (reference sequence).

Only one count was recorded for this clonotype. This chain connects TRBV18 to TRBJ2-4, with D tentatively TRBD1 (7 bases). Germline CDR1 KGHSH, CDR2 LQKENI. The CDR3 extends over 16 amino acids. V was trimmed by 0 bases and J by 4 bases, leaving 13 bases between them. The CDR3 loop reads CASSPPGGGPKNIQYF. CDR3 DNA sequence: TGTGCCAGCTCACCACCTGGAGGGGGCCCGAAAAACATTCAGTACTTC.

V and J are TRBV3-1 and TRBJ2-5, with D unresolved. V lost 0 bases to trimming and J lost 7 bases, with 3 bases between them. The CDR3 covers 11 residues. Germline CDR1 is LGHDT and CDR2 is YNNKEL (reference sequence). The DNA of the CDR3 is TGTGCCAGCAGCCAAGACGTGACCCAGTACTTC. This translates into CASSQDVTQYF.

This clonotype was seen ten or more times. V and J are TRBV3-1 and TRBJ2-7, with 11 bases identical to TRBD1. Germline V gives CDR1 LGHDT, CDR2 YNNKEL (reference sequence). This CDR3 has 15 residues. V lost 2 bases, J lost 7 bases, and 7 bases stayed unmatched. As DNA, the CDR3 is TGTGCCAGCAGCCAATACGGACAGGGGGCTGGTGAGCAGTACTTC. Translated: CASSQYGQGAGEQYF.

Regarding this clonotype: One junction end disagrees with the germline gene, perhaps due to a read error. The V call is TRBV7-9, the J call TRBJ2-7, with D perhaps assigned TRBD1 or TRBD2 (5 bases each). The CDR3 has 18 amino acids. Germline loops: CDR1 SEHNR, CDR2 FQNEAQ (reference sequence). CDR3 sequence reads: CASSVARSGGAKSYEQYF. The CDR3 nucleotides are TGTGCCAGCAGCGTAGCCCGGTCTGGGGGAGCTAAGTCCTACGAGCAGTACTTC.

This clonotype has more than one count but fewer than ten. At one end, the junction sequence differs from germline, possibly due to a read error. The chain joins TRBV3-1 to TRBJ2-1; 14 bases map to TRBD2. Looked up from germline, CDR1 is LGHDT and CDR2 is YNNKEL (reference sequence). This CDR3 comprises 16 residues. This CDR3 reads CASSQLLTSGGAERFF. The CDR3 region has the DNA TGTGCCAGCAGTCAGCTACTGACTAGCGGGGGGGCAGAGCGGTTCTTC.

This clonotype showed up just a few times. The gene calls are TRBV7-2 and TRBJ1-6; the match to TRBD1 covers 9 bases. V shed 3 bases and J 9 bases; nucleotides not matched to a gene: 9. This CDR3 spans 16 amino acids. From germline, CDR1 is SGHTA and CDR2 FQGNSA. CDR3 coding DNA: TGTGCCAGCAGCTTGGTTGACAGGGGGGAGATTTCACCCCTCCACTTT. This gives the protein CASSLVDRGEISPLHF.

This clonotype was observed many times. The CDR3 bases are TGTGCCAGCAGCCAAGATCCCGGACTAGCGACAGATACGCAGTATTTT. This gives the protein CASSQDPGLATDTQYF. This chain connects TRBV3-1 to TRBJ2-3, with 9 bases aligning to TRBD2. The CDR3 has 16 residues. Germline CDR1 and CDR2: LGHDT and YNNKEL (reference sequence). V trimming: 0 bases; J trimming: 3 bases; junction bases outside the gene matches: 4.

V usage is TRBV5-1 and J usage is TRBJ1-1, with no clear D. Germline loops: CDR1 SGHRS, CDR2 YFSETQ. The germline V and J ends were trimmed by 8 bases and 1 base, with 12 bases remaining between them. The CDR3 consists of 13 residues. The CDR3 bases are TGCGCCAGTGCTTTGGCAGAGAACACTGAAGCTTTCTTT. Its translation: CASALAENTEAFF.

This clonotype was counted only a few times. The CDR3 DNA follows: TGTGCCAGCAGCTTCGGGCGTTCGTCCGGGCGTAACTATGGCTACACCTTC. Encoded protein: CASSFGRSSGRNYGYTF. The V gene is TRBV9, the J gene TRBJ1-2; D call uncertain. The germline CDR1 and CDR2 sequences are SGDLS and YYNGEE. The CDR3 spans 17 residues. V was trimmed by 4 bases and J by 1 base, leaving 20 bases between them. The entire variable domain, with the rest obtained from reference TRBV9 and TRBJ1-2, is as follows: DSGVTQTPKHLITATGQRVTLRCSPRSGDLSVYWYQQSLDQGLQFLIQYYNGEERAKGNILERFSAQQFPDLHSELNLSSLELGDSALYFCASSFGRSSGRNYGYTFGSGTRLTVV.

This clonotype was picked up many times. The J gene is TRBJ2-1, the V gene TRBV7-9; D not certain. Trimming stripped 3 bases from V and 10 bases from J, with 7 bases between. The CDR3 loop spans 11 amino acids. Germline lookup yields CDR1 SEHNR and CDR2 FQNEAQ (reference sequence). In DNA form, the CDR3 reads TGTGCCAGCAGCTTGGGTCCCGAGCAGTTCTTC. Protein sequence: CASSLGPEQFF.

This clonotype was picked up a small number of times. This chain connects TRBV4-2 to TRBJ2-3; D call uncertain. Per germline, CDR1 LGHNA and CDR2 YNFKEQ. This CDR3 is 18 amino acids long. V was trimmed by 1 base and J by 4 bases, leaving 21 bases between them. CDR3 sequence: CASSQVGKGPESPDTQYF. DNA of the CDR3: TGTGCCAGCAGCCAAGTGGGAAAGGGTCCCGAATCCCCAGATACGCAGTATTTT.

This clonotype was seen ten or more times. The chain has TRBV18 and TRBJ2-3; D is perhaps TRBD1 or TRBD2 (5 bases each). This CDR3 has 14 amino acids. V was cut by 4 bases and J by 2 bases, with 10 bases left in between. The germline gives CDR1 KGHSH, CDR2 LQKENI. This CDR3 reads CASSLWGFTDTQYF. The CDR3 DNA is TGTGCCAGCTCACTATGGGGGTTCACAGATACGCAGTATTTT.

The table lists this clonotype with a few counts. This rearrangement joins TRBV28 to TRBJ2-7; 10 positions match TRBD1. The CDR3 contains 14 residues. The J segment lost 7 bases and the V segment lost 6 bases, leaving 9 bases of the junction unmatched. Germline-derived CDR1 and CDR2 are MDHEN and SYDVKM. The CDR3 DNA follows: TGTGCCAGCAGCAATGGACAGGGGGTCTTAGAGCAGTACTTC. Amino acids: CASSNGQGVLEQYF.

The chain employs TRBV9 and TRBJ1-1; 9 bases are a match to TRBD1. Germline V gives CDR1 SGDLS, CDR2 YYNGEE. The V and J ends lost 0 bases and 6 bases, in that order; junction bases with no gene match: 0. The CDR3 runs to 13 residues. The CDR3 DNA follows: TGTGCCAGCAGCGTAGGGGACAGGGCTGAAGCTTTCTTT. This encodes CASSVGDRAEAFF.

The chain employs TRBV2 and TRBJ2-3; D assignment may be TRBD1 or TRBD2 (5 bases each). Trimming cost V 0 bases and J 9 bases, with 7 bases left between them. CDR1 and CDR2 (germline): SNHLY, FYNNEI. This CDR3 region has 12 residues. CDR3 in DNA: TGTGCCAGCAGTGAAGCGGGGACCACGCAGTATTTT. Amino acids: CASSEAGTTQYF.

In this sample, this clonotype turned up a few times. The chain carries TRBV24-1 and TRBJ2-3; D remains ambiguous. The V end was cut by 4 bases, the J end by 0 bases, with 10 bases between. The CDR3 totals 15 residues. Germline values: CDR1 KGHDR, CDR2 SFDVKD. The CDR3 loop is CATSEGYTSTDTQYF. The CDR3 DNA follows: TGTGCCACCAGTGAAGGGTACACTAGCACAGATACGCAGTATTTT.